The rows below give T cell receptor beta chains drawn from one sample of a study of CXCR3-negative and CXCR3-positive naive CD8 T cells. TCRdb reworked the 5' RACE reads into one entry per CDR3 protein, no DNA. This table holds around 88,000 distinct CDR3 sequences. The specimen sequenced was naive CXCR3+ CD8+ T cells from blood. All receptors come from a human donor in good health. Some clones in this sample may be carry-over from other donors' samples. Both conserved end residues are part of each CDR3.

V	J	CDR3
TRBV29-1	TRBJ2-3	CSVEGTPPGGADTQYF
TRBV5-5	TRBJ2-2	CASSFAGTDTGELFF
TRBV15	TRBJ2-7	CATSRDPLAGFYEQYF
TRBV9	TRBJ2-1	CASSSPRYGGSGEQFF
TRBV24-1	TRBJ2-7	CATSDQGYDYEQYF
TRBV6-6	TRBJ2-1	CASGGIVYEQFF
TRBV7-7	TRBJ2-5	CASSLIAGGQETQYF
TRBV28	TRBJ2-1	CASSLSYGDEQFF
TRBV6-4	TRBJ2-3	CASSEQGESADTQYF
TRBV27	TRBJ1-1	CASGPEWGAFF
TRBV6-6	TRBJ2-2	CASSYSRQLTGELFF
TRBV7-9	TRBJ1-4	CATNRGGEKLFF
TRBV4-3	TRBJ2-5	CASSSGGAPQETQYF
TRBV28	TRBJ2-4	CASNRRENIQYF
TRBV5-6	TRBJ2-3	CASSLSEQGADTQYF
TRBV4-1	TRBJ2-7	CASSQGDRYEQYF
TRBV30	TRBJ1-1	CAGNPWATEAFF
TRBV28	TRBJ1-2	CASSFWDRDHTNYGYTF
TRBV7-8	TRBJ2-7	CASSLTSGGWSVEQYF
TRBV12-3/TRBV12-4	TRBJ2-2	CASGILAANTGELFF
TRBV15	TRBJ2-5	CATSVLSGRTQETQYF
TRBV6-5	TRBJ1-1	CASSYSTGGSMNTEAFF
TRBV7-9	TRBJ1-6	CASSFGGRSYNSPLHF
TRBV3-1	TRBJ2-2	CASSQRLFTGELFF
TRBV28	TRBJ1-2	CASSLWEVGQGNYGYTF
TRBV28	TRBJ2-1	CASRLAGGYNEQFF
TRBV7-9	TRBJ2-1	CASSLVQGRQGDEQFF
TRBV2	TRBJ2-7	CASTDGFYEQYF
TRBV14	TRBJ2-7	CASSHLSYEQYF
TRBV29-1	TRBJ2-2	CSGLLAKNTGELFF
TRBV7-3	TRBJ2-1	CASSLGQAEEFF
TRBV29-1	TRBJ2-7	CSVDRFYEQYF
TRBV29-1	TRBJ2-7	CSVGGPPYEQYF
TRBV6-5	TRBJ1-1	CASTPGPMISEAFF
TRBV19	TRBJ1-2	CASSIVPGRNYGYTF
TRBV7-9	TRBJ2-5	CASTPPARDRETQYF
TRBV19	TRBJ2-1	CASSIMWTSGAMGDEQFF
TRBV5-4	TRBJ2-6	CASSLADSSSGANVLTF
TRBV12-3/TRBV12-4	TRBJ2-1	CASSRTFREQFF
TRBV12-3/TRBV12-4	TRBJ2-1	CASSPGDEQFF
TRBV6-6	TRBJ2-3	CASSYGTGLSSTDTQYF
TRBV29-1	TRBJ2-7	CSVASGSEQYF
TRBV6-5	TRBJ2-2	CASSTGFPGELFF
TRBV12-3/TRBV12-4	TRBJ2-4	CASSLRPPWTARGNIQYF
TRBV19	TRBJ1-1	CASTGGGNTEAFF
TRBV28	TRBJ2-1	CASSLRRQGGQFF
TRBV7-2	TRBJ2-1	CASSQPGRGSNEQFF
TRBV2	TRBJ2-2	CASRPEGQGSTGELFF
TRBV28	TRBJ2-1	CASSLSSWAGNEQFF
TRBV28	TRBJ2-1	CASSPPRGRASNEQFF
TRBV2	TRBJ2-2	CASSGASNTGELFF
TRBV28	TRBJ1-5	CASSPRDGARPQHF
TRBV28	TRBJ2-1	CASSFDSDNSYNEQFF
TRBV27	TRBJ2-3	CASSLLAGATDTQYF
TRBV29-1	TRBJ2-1	CSVAGLNYNEQFF